These 25 T cell receptor beta chains came from one sample sequenced in a study of blood T cell repertoires in COVID-19. Produced via immunoSEQ multiplex PCR; TCRdb's table is partial and in-frame only. This table has about 90,000 clones, more than 85% appearing once. Sequences were obtained from peripheral blood. The receptors derive from a human donor with active COVID-19. The donor label of this sample is uncertain.

This sequence joins TRBV7-9 and TRBJ1-5; the D is unclear. The CDR3 is 14 residues long. Germline V lookup: CDR1 SEHNR, CDR2 FQNEAQ (reference sequence). V was cut by 5 bases and J by 2 bases, with 10 bases left in between. The CDR3, as DNA: TGTGCCAGCAGCCCCGGGATAGGCAATCAGCCCCAGCATTTT. Amino acids: CASSPGIGNQPQHF.

The V call is TRBV7-3, the J call TRBJ2-3; TRBD2 matches 11 bases. The CDR3 runs to 17 residues. CDR1 is SGHTA, CDR2 FQGTGA, per germline. V was clipped by 5 bases and J by 4 bases; unmatched bases: 11. The CDR3 reads CASSTYPGLAAPDTQYF. The CDR3 nucleotides are TGTGCCAGCAGCACATACCCGGGACTAGCGGCCCCAGATACGCAGTATTTT.

The gene calls are TRBV28 and TRBJ1-6; no reliable D call. Germline CDR1 is MDHEN and CDR2 is SYDVKM. The V gene lost 6 bases and the J gene lost 0 bases, with 9 bases spanning the gap. The CDR3 contains 15 residues. CDR3 region: CASSLGSSYNSPLHF. The CDR3 DNA is TGTGCCAGCAGCCTAGGGAGCTCCTATAATTCACCCCTCCACTTT.

This clone was counted once. J is TRBJ2-2 and V is TRBV5-4; the match to TRBD1 covers 8 bases. V was clipped by 4 bases and J by 1 base; unmatched bases: 6. CDR1 SGHNT and CDR2 YYREEE come from the germline V gene (reference sequence). The CDR3 has 16 amino acids. CDR3 nucleotide sequence: TGTGCCAGCAGCATCGGCAGGGGGCAGAACACCGGGGAGCTGTTTTTT. Encoded protein: CASSIGRGQNTGELFF.

The rearrangement uses TRBV6-5 and TRBJ2-7; 7 bases line up with TRBD2. This CDR3 spans 14 amino acids. Trimming at V came to 8 bases and at J to 0 bases, leaving 7 bases not matched to a gene. Per the germline V gene, CDR1 is MNHEY and CDR2 is SVGAGI. In DNA form, the CDR3 reads TGTGCCAGCGGCGGGGGTTTAAGCTCCTACGAGCAGTACTTC. Its translation is CASGGGLSSYEQYF.

The rearrangement uses TRBV7-2 and TRBJ2-1, with TRBD2 matching 12 bases. The CDR3 loop spans 16 amino acids. V lost 3 bases, J lost 7 bases, and 7 bases stayed unmatched. CDR1 and CDR2 (germline): SGHTA, FQGNSA. The CDR3 spells CASSFDGLAGWNEQFF. The CDR3 coding sequence is TGTGCCAGCAGCTTCGATGGACTAGCGGGGTGGAATGAGCAGTTCTTC.

V gene TRBV5-1 combines with J gene TRBJ1-2, with 10 bases fitting TRBD1. From germline, CDR1 is SGHRS and CDR2 YFSETQ. The J segment lost 7 bases and the V segment lost 4 bases, leaving 10 bases of the junction unmatched. The CDR3 spans 15 residues. The CDR3 protein is CASSPGTGVSRGYTF. As DNA, the CDR3 is TGCGCCAGCAGCCCCGGGACAGGGGTTTCCCGTGGCTACACCTTC.

The V and J genes are TRBV10-3 and TRBJ1-1, with D perhaps TRBD1 (5 bases). The CDR3 contains 15 residues. Looked up from germline, CDR1 is ENHRY and CDR2 is SYGVKD. The V and J ends lost 8 bases and 0 bases respectively, with 16 bases between them. CDR3: CAIRLGAGMNTEAFF. In DNA, the CDR3 is TGTGCCATCCGTCTTGGGGCAGGGATGAACACTGAAGCTTTCTTT.

The rearrangement links TRBV19 to TRBJ1-5; TRBD1 agrees at 7 bases. The J segment lost 8 bases and the V segment lost 2 bases, leaving 12 bases of the junction unmatched. The CDR3 is 16 residues long. Germline V gene data show CDR1 as LNHDA and CDR2 as SQIVND (reference sequence). This CDR3 is CASSIKIPDRDKPQHF. CDR3 in DNA: TGTGCCAGTAGTATAAAGATCCCCGACAGGGATAAGCCCCAGCATTTT.

The chain joins TRBV4-1 to TRBJ1-4; D remains unclear. Germline CDR1 reads MGHRA; CDR2 reads YSYEKL. Trimming took off 4 bases at V and 13 bases at J, with 19 bases between the two ends. The CDR3 spans 14 residues. The CDR3 reads CASSPPNSVDRLFF. CDR3 bases: TGCGCCAGCAGCCCCCCTAACTCGGTCGATAGACTGTTTTTT.

The rearrangement links TRBV7-3 to TRBJ2-5, with D unclear. Trimming shortened V by 4 bases and J by 1 base, and 7 bases separated the two germline ends. The CDR3 has 13 residues. Germline CDR1 reads SGHTA; CDR2 reads FQGTGA. The DNA for the CDR3 is TGTGCCAGCAGCTACTCCTCCCAAGAGACCCAGTACTTC. It yields the protein CASSYSSQETQYF.

J is TRBJ1-2 and V is TRBV5-4; no definite D call. CDR1 and CDR2 (germline): SGHNT, YYREEE (reference sequence). This CDR3 is built from 16 residues. V dropped 1 base and J dropped 6 bases, with 19 bases sitting between them. Here the CDR3 reads CASSLYSVGLLHGYTF. In DNA form, the CDR3 reads TGTGCCAGCAGCTTGTATTCCGTCGGACTATTACATGGCTACACCTTC.

This clone turned up a few times. The chain is built from TRBV7-9 and TRBJ1-6; tentative D call: TRBD1 (6 bases). The germline gives CDR1 SEHNR, CDR2 FQNEAQ (reference sequence). CDR3 size: 11 residues. Trimming shortened V by 8 bases and J by 17 bases, and 16 bases separated the two germline ends. The CDR3 loop is CASSVQGPFHF. The CDR3 coding sequence is TGTGCCAGCTCCGTACAGGGCCCCTTCCACTTT. The full variable domain, with the rest looked up from reference TRBV7-9 and TRBJ1-6, is DTGVSQNPRHKITKRGQNVTFRCDPISEHNRLYWYRQTLGQGPEFLTYFQNEAQLEKSRLLSDRFSAERPKGSFSTLEIQRTEQGDSAMYLCASSVQGPFHFGNGTRLTVT.

V gene TRBV20-1 combines with J gene TRBJ1-1; no clear D. Germline CDR1 reads DFQATT; CDR2 reads SNEGSKA (reference sequence). The CDR3 totals 9 residues. The V gene lost 5 bases and the J gene lost 5 bases, with 3 bases spanning the gap. The CDR3 protein is CSAPTEAFF. In DNA, the CDR3 is TGCAGTGCTCCGACTGAAGCTTTCTTT.

This rearrangement joins TRBV6-5 to TRBJ1-5; TRBD1 might be the D (6 bases). Trimming pared 5 bases from V and 2 bases from J, leaving 13 bases between. The CDR3 spans 15 residues. Germline V lookup: CDR1 MNHEY, CDR2 SVGAGI. For the CDR3, the DNA is TGTGCCAGCAGTAAACGGACAGATCGCAATCAGCCCCAGCATTTT. Translation gives CASSKRTDRNQPQHF.

The J gene is TRBJ1-2, the V gene TRBV6-2 or TRBV6-3, with a weak D call TRBD1 (5 bases). Germline V gene data show CDR1 as MNHEY and CDR2 as SVGEGT. Trimming stripped 0 bases from V and 6 bases from J, with 14 bases between. The CDR3 extends over 15 amino acids. The CDR3 loop reads CASSYSSGPGDGYTF. The CDR3 bases are TGTGCCAGCAGTTACTCGTCAGGGCCGGGGGATGGCTACACCTTC.

This chain uses TRBV2 with TRBJ2-3, with no clear D. The CDR3 spans 14 residues. V lost 6 bases to trimming and J lost 4 bases, with 14 bases between them. CDR1 is SNHLY and CDR2 is FYNNEI in the germline V gene. The CDR3 here is CASRGSLSPDTQYF. CDR3 nucleotides: TGTGCCAGCAGGGGCTCCCTGAGCCCAGATACGCAGTATTTT.

The chain recombines TRBV2 with TRBJ1-3; no firm D call. The V gene lost 5 bases and the J gene lost 3 bases, with 5 bases spanning the gap. CDR1 is SNHLY, CDR2 FYNNEI, per germline. The CDR3 contains 12 residues. CDR3 region: CASSRDGNTIYF. The CDR3 DNA is TGTGCCAGCAGTAGAGATGGAAACACCATATATTTT.

This rearrangement joins TRBV7-2 to TRBJ2-7; 8 nucleotides match TRBD1. Germline CDR1 reads SGHTA; CDR2 reads FQGNSA. V gave up 5 bases and J gave up 2 bases; unmatched junction bases: 5. This CDR3 comprises 14 residues. CDR3 DNA sequence: TGTGCCAGCAGCGCGCAGGGGGCCGCCTACGAGCAGTACTTC. Amino acids: CASSAQGAAYEQYF.

This sequence joins TRBV6-4 and TRBJ2-2, with 9 bases lining up with TRBD1. The germline V gene has CDR1 MRHNA and CDR2 SNTAGT. The CDR3 has 16 residues. J lost 6 bases, V lost 0 bases, and 5 bases had no gene match. In DNA, the CDR3 is TGTGCCAGCAGTGACTCGAGGACAGGGGAGGCCGGGGAGCTGTTTTTT. Amino acids: CASSDSRTGEAGELFF.

The rearrangement uses TRBV7-2 and TRBJ2-1; 9 bases agree with TRBD2. The CDR3 loop spans 13 amino acids. Germline values: CDR1 SGHTA, CDR2 FQGNSA. The V gene end was trimmed by 9 bases and the J gene end by 6 bases; junction bases not matched to a gene: 6. The CDR3 coding sequence is TGTGCCAGTACGACTAGCGGACCCAATGAGCAGTTCTTC. Protein: CASTTSGPNEQFF.

The CDR3 DNA is TGTGCCAGCAGTCGGGGTGGAGGGTTCGATGGCTACACCTTC. Protein sequence: CASSRGGGFDGYTF. The chain uses TRBV28 and TRBJ1-2; no clear D. V lost 5 bases to trimming and J lost 6 bases, with 16 bases between them. This CDR3 region has 14 residues. Germline V gives CDR1 MDHEN, CDR2 SYDVKM.

This clone is a singleton in its sample. CDR3 nucleotides: TGTGCCAGCGGTACTAGCGGGGACAACACCGGGGAGCTGTTTTTT. Translated, it gives CASGTSGDNTGELFF. This rearrangement joins TRBV6-5 to TRBJ2-2; 10 positions agree with TRBD2. V was clipped by 8 bases and J by 2 bases; unmatched bases: 5. The CDR3 consists of 15 residues. The germline gives CDR1 MNHEY, CDR2 SVGAGI.

This rearrangement joins TRBV25-1 to TRBJ1-4; 7 bases are shared with TRBD1. The CDR3 runs to 14 residues. Germline-derived CDR1 and CDR2 are MGHDK and SYGVNS. V lost 8 bases to trimming and J lost 4 bases; unmatched junction nucleotides: 7. The CDR3 region is CASADRTVNEKLFF. In nucleotides, the CDR3 is TGTGCCAGCGCGGACAGGACGGTTAATGAAAAACTGTTTTTT.

The V and J genes are TRBV6-5 and TRBJ2-5; 11 bases match TRBD2. The CDR3 consists of 15 residues. Per germline, CDR1 MNHEY and CDR2 SVGAGI. V trimming: 7 bases; J trimming: 5 bases; junction bases outside the gene matches: 9. The CDR3 reads CASTITSGGGETQYF. The CDR3 DNA is TGTGCCAGCACCATCACTAGCGGGGGTGGGGAGACCCAGTACTTC.